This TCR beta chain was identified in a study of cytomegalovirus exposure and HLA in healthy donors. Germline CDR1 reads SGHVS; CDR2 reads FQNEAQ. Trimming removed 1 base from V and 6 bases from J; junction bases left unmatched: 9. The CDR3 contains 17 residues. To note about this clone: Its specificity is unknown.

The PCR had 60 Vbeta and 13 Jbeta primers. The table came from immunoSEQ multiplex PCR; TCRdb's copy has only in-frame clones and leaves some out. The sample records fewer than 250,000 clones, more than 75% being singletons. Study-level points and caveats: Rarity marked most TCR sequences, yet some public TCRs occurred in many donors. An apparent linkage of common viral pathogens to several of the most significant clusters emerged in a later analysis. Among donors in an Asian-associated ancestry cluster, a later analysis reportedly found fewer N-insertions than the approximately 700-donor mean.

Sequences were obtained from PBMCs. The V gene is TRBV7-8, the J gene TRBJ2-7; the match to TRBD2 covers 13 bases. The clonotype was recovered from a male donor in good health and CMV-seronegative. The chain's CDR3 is CASSLGTSGRSPLEQYF. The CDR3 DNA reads TGTGCCAGCAGCTTAGGGACTAGCGGGAGATCTCCTCTCGAGCAGTACTTC. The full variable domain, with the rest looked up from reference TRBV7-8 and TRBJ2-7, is GAGVSQSPRYKVAKRGQDVALRCDPISGHVSLFWYQQALGQGPEFLTYFQNEAQLDKSGLPSDRFFAERPEGSVSTLKIQRTQQEDSAVYLCASSLGTSGRSPLEQYFGPGTRLTVT.